A single sample gave rise to the 21 T cell receptor beta chains below, sequenced in a study of T-cell memory formation after mild COVID-19. Via MiXCR, TCRdb re-called the 5' RACE reads, giving one row per CDR3 protein. The sample holds about 130,000 distinct CDR3 sequences; approximately 5.9% are singletons and the top ten take 2% to 2.5%. Sequencing input: PBMCs or a T cell subset sorted from them (not recorded which). The receptors here all came from an adult woman who had mild COVID-19 (a few samples of this study predate the infection). Cell type and time point are not known.

This clonotype occurred many times. This rearrangement joins TRBV6-6 to TRBJ2-7; D perhaps matches TRBD2 (6 bases). Trimming took 7 bases from V and 3 from J, leaving 25 bases between them. From germline, CDR1 is MNHNY and CDR2 SVGAGI (reference sequence). This CDR3 spans 17 amino acids. The CDR3 DNA sequence: TGTGCCAGCACGTATCTTGAACTGGCTAGCGAGTACTACGAGCAGTACTTC. Its protein product is CASTYLELASEYYEQYF.

This clonotype was counted a few times. The chain recombines TRBV10-3 with TRBJ1-2, with TRBD1 matching over 7 bases. The ends lost 6 bases at V and 2 bases at J; junction bases unmatched: 3. The CDR3 is 13 residues long. Germline lookup yields CDR1 ENHRY and CDR2 SYGVKD. The CDR3 DNA reads TGTGCCATCAGCACAGGGGCGAACTATGGCTACACCTTC. Encoded protein: CAISTGANYGYTF.

This clonotype was counted a few times. The chain couples TRBV2 to TRBJ1-4; D ambiguous. Germline CDR1 and CDR2: SNHLY and FYNNEI. V was shortened by 6 bases and J by 5 bases, with 10 bases between the two germline ends. This CDR3 is 13 amino acids long. CDR3 residues: CASSPGSNEKLFF. CDR3 sequence (DNA): TGTGCCAGCAGCCCTGGCTCAAATGAAAAACTGTTTTTT.

The genes are TRBV7-9 and TRBJ2-3, with D uncertain. Germline CDR1 and CDR2: SEHNR and FQNEAQ (reference sequence). The ends were cut back, 4 bases at V and 0 bases at J, with 11 bases in the middle. The CDR3 is 15 amino acids. The CDR3 coding sequence is TGTGCCAGCAGCTGGGCAAGCGAAAGCACAGATACGCAGTATTTT. This gives the protein CASSWASESTDTQYF. The whole variable domain, remainder taken from reference TRBV7-9 and TRBJ2-3, is DTGVSQNPRHKITKRGQNVTFRCDPISEHNRLYWYRQTLGQGPEFLTYFQNEAQLEKSRLLSDRFSAERPKGSFSTLEIQRTEQGDSAMYLCASSWASESTDTQYFGPGTRLTVL.

V is TRBV14 and J is TRBJ2-1; D remains unclear. The germline V and J ends were trimmed by 6 bases and 5 bases, with 14 bases remaining between them. The CDR3 consists of 14 residues. Germline V gives CDR1 SGHDN, CDR2 FVKESK. The chain's CDR3 is CASSLRPGHNEQFF. The DNA for the CDR3 is TGTGCCAGCAGTTTAAGACCAGGTCACAATGAGCAGTTCTTC.

With regard to this clonotype: Germline is not matched at one junction end, which may reflect a read error. The V gene is TRBV7-2, the J gene TRBJ2-1, with 7 bases lining up with TRBD2. The CDR3 is made up of 15 amino acids. Germline V lookup: CDR1 SGHTA, CDR2 FQGNSA. CDR3 residues: CASSLSGVSYYEQFF. CDR3 bases: TGTGCCAGCAGTTTGAGCGGGGTATCCTACTATGAGCAGTTCTTC.

This clonotype turned up a few times. This chain uses TRBV6-6 with TRBJ1-4; D uncertain. Germline V lookup: CDR1 MNHNY, CDR2 SVGAGI (reference sequence). V lost 8 bases to trimming and J lost 2 bases, with 9 bases between them. The CDR3 contains 13 residues. For the CDR3, the DNA is TGTGCCAGCCAGCGAAGGACTAATGAAAAACTGTTTTTT. As protein: CASQRRTNEKLFF.

This clonotype has a handful of counts. The chain joins TRBV7-2 to TRBJ2-7, with TRBD1 matching over 10 bases. The CDR3 has 14 amino acids. Germline V gene sequence: CDR1 SGHTA, CDR2 FQGNSA. Unmatched junction bases numbered 8, after V lost 5 bases and J lost 7 bases. CDR3 region: CASSPGQGVREQYF. CDR3 coding DNA: TGTGCCAGCAGCCCCGGACAGGGGGTGCGGGAGCAGTACTTC.

The gene calls are TRBV4-1 and TRBJ1-1; TRBD1 agrees at 7 bases. J lost 1 base, V lost 4 bases, and 21 bases had no gene match. The germline gives CDR1 MGHRA, CDR2 YSYEKL. This CDR3 region has 20 residues. CDR3 sequence (DNA): TGCGCCAGCAGCCCCACCTCAGGGACAAGCCAGGGGGGGCGGAACACTGAAGCTTTCTTT. The encoded protein is CASSPTSGTSQGGRNTEAFF.

The chain's CDR3 is CASSFRGTQNQPQHF. The CDR3 DNA is TGTGCCAGCAGTTTTAGGGGGACACAGAATCAGCCCCAGCATTTT. This chain uses TRBV12-3 or TRBV12-4 with TRBJ1-5, with D perhaps matching TRBD1 (6 bases). CDR3 size: 15 residues. V was clipped by 3 bases and J by 4 bases, with 13 bases between them.

This chain connects TRBV24-1 to TRBJ2-3; TRBD1 aligns across 8 bases. The CDR3 is 14 amino acids. Germline CDR1 and CDR2: KGHDR and SFDVKD. V lost 8 bases and J lost 4; bases outside the gene matches: 7. The CDR3 region has the DNA TGTGCCACCAAGTCGACAGGGGCAGCAGATACGCAGTATTTT. Translated: CATKSTGAADTQYF.

This clonotype has ten or more counts. This rearrangement joins TRBV5-1 to TRBJ2-7; TRBD2 matches 9 bases. The germline V gene has CDR1 SGHRS and CDR2 YFSETQ. The CDR3 runs to 15 residues. V was clipped by 4 bases and J by 2 bases; unmatched bases: 7. The CDR3 loop is CASSPLAGVTYEQYF. The CDR3 nucleotides read TGCGCCAGCAGCCCCTTAGCGGGGGTAACCTACGAGCAGTACTTC.

This clonotype was recorded many times. The rearrangement links TRBV7-9 to TRBJ1-1; 9 bases agree with TRBD1. Germline assignment: CDR1 SEHNR and CDR2 FQNEAQ (reference sequence). V dropped 2 bases and J dropped 1; count of bases not matched to a gene: 2. CDR3 length equals 15 residues. The CDR3 nucleotides are TGTGCCAGCAGCTTACTACAGGGGGCGAACACTGAAGCTTTCTTT. This codes for CASSLLQGANTEAFF.

This clonotype showed up just a few times. The chain combines TRBV24-1 with TRBJ2-1; D uncertain. The V end was cut by 4 bases, the J end by 4 bases, with 7 bases between. The CDR3 is 13 amino acids. Germline assignment: CDR1 KGHDR and CDR2 SFDVKD. CDR3 protein: CATSEPIYNEQFF. CDR3 nucleotides: TGTGCCACCAGTGAGCCTATATACAATGAGCAGTTCTTC.

There are a few counts of this clonotype. This rearrangement joins TRBV7-2 to TRBJ2-1, with D perhaps TRBD1 or TRBD2 (6 bases each). Germline V gives CDR1 SGHTA, CDR2 FQGNSA. Deletions cut 5 bases from V and 14 bases from J, with 16 bases between. The CDR3 totals 12 residues. CDR3 sequence: CASSRVLRGEFF. CDR3 sequence (DNA): TGTGCCAGCAGCCGCGTGCTGAGGGGGGAGTTCTTC.

This clonotype has at least ten counts. The chain carries TRBV7-9 and TRBJ2-7; 7 nucleotides agree with TRBD1. Germline V gives CDR1 SEHNR, CDR2 FQNEAQ (reference sequence). There are 16 residues in the CDR3. J was trimmed by 6 bases and V by 1 base; bases with no gene match: 12. The CDR3 DNA reads TGTGCCAGCAGCTTAGTGGTGAAGACAGGGTCGGGCGAGCAGTACTTC. Translation gives CASSLVVKTGSGEQYF. The variable domain in full, with the rest retrieved from reference TRBV7-9 and TRBJ2-7, is DTGVSQNPRHKITKRGQNVTFRCDPISEHNRLYWYRQTLGQGPEFLTYFQNEAQLEKSRLLSDRFSAERPKGSFSTLEIQRTEQGDSAMYLCASSLVVKTGSGEQYFGPGTRLTVT.

A word on this clonotype: This sequence may be a read error, since a much larger clone differs from it by one base. V is TRBV11-2 and J is TRBJ2-7; maybe TRBD2 (6 bases). V lost 3 bases to trimming and J lost 5 bases, with 14 bases between them. Germline lookup yields CDR1 SGHAT and CDR2 FQNNGV. The CDR3 has 14 residues. CDR3 protein: CASSLGLPSDEQYF. CDR3 nucleotide sequence: TGTGCCAGCAGCTTGGGACTTCCTTCGGACGAGCAGTACTTC.

This clonotype occurred a few times. The gene calls are TRBV12-3 or TRBV12-4 and TRBJ2-1; unclear D gene. V lost 1 base to trimming and J lost 9 bases, with 7 bases between them. This CDR3 spans 12 amino acids. DNA of the CDR3: TGTGCCAGCAGTTTAGGGACGGGTGAGCAGTTCTTC. Translating it yields CASSLGTGEQFF.

This rearrangement joins TRBV12-3 or TRBV12-4 to TRBJ1-2; a possible D gene is TRBD1 (5 bases). The CDR3 loop spans 20 amino acids. V lost 4 bases and J lost 2, with 29 bases in between. In DNA form, the CDR3 reads TGTGCCAGCAGTTCCAACGGGGCGGGGCGTTACGTTTTAGTCAACTATGGCTACACCTTC. Amino acid sequence: CASSSNGAGRYVLVNYGYTF.

This clonotype was recorded a few times. V and J are TRBV27 and TRBJ2-5; 10 positions agree with TRBD1. The CDR3 extends over 14 amino acids. Germline V gene sequence: CDR1 MNHEY, CDR2 SMNVEV (reference sequence). Trimming removed 8 bases from V and 5 bases from J; junction bases left unmatched: 8. In DNA form, the CDR3 reads TGTGCCAGCGGACGGGACAGGGGTATTGAGACCCAGTACTTC. Translated: CASGRDRGIETQYF.

Ten or more counts support this clonotype. This chain connects TRBV4-2 to TRBJ2-3; 7 bases match TRBD1. Germline V CDR1 and CDR2: LGHNA, YNFKEQ. The CDR3 contains 13 residues. Trimming removed 1 base from V and 5 bases from J; junction bases left unmatched: 0. For the CDR3, the DNA is TGTGCCAGCAGCCAAGGACAGGGAGATACGCAGTATTTT. It yields the protein CASSQGQGDTQYF.